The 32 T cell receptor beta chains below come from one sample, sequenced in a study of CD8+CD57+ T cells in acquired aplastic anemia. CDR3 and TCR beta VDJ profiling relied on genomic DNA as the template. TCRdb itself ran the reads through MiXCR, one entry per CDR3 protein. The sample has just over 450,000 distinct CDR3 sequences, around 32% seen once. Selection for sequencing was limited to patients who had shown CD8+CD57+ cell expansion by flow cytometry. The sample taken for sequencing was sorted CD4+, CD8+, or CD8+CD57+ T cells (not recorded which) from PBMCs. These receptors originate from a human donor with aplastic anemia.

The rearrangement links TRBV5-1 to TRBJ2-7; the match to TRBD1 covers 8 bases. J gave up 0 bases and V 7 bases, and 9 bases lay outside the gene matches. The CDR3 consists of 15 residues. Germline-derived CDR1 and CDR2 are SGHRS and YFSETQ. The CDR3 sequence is CASVRGTGDSYEQYF. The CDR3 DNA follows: TGCGCCAGCGTAAGAGGGACAGGTGACTCCTACGAGCAGTACTTC.

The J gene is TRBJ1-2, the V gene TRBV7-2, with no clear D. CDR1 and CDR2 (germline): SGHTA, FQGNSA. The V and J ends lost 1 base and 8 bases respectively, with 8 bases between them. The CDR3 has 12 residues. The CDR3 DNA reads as TGTGCCAGCAGCTTAGGATTTAGCGGCTACACCTTC. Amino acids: CASSLGFSGYTF. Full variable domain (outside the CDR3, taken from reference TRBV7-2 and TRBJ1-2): GAGVSQSPSNKVTEKGKDVELRCDPISGHTALYWYRQSLGQGLEFLIYFQGNSAPDKSGLPSDRFSAERTGGSVSTLTIQRTQQEDSAVYLCASSLGFSGYTFGSGTRLTVV.

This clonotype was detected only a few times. DNA for the CDR3: TGTGCTTACCAAGCGGGAGAGTACGAGCAGTACTTC. Translated, it gives CAYQAGEYEQYF. The chain is built from TRBV30 and TRBJ2-7; 8 nucleotides match TRBD2. Germline values: CDR1 GTSNPN, CDR2 SVGIG (reference sequence). The CDR3 contains 12 residues.

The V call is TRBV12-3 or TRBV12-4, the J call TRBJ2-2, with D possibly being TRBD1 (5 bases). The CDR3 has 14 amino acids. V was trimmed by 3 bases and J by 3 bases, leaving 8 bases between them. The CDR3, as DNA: TGTGCCAGCAGTTTGTCCAGGGACACCGGGGAGCTGTTTTTT. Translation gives CASSLSRDTGELFF.

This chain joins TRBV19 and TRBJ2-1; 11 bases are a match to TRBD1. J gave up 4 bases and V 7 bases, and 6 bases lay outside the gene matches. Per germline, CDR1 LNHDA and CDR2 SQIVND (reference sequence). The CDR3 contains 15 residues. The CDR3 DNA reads TGTGCCAGTAACCCCGGGACAGGGGGGTACAATGAGCAGTTCTTC. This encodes CASNPGTGGYNEQFF.

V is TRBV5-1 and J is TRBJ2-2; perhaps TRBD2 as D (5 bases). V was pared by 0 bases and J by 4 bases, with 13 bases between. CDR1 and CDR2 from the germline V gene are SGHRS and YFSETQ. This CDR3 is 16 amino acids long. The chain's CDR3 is CASSLVGLAGTGELFF. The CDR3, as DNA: TGCGCCAGCAGCTTGGTTGGGCTGGCGGGCACCGGGGAGCTGTTTTTT.

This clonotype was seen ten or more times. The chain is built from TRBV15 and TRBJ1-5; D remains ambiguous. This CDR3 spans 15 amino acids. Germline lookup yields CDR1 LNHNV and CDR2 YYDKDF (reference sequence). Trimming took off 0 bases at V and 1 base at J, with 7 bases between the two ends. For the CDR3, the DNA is TGTGCCACCAGCAGAGATTTGGCAAGCAATCAGCCCCAGCATTTT. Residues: CATSRDLASNQPQHF.

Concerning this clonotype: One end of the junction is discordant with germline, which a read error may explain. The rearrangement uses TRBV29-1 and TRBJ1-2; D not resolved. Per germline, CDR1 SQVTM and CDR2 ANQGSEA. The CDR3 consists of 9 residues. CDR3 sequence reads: CSVDVGNTF. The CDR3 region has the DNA TGCAGCGTTGATGTTGGCAACACCTTC.

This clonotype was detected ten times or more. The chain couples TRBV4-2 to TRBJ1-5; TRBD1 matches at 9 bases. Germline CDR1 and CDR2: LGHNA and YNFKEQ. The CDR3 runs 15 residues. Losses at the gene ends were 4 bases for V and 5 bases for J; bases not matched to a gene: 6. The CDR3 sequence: CASSPDRGEDQPQHF. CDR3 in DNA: TGTGCCAGCAGCCCAGACAGGGGGGAAGATCAGCCCCAGCATTTT.

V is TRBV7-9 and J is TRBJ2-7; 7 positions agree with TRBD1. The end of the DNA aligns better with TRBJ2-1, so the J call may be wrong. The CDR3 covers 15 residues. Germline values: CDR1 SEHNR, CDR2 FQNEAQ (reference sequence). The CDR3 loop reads CASSYRDSSYNEQFF. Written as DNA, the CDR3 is TGTGCCAGCAGCTACCGGGACAGTAGCTACAATGAGCAGTTCTTC.

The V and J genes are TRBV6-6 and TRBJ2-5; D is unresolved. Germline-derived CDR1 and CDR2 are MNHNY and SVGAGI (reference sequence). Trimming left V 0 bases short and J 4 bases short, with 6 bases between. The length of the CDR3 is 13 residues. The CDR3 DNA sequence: TGTGCCAGCAGTTACTCGATCGGAGAGACCCAGTACTTC. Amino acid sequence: CASSYSIGETQYF.

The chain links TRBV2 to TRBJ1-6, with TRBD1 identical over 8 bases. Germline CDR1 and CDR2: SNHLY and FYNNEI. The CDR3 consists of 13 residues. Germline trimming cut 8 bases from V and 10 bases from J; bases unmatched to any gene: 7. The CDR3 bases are TGTGCCAGCCACGGACAGGGACGGTCACCCCTCCACTTT. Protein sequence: CASHGQGRSPLHF.

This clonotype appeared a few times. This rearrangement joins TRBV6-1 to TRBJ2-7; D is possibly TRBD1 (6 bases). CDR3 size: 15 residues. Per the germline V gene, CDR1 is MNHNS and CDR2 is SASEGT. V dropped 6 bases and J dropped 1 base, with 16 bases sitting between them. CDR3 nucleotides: TGTGCCAGCAGACCACGACAGGTTCTATCCTACGAGCAGTACTTC. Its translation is CASRPRQVLSYEQYF.

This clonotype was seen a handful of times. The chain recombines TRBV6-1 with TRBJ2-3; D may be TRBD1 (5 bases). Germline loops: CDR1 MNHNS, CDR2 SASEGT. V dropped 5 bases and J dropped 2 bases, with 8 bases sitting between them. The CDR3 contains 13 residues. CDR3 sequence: CASSRQFTDTQYF. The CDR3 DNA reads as TGTGCCAGCAGTAGACAGTTCACAGATACGCAGTATTTT.

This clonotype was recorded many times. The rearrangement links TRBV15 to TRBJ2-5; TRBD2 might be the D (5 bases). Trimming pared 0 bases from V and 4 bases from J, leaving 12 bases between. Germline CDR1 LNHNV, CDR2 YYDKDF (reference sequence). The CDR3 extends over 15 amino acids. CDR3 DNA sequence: TGTGCCACCAGCAGAGATGGGCGGGCCGGAGAGACCCAGTACTTC. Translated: CATSRDGRAGETQYF.

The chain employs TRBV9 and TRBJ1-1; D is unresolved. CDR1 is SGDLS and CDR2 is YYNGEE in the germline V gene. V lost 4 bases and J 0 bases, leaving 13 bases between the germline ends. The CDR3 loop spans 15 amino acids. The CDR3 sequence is CASSQGSRMNTEAFF. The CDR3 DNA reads TGTGCCAGCAGCCAAGGGTCTCGTATGAACACTGAAGCTTTCTTT.

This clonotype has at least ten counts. CDR3 coding DNA: TGTGCCAGCAGCAGGACAGAGAACACTGAAGCTTTCTTT. This sequence encodes CASSRTENTEAFF. V gene TRBV7-6 combines with J gene TRBJ1-1, with D possibly being TRBD1 (6 bases). The CDR3 consists of 13 residues. Germline V CDR1 and CDR2: SGHVS, FNYEAQ. Between the trimmed V and J ends, which lost 5 bases and 1 base, there was a span of 8 bases. Variable domain in full (rest from reference TRBV7-6 and TRBJ1-1): GAGVSQSPRYKVTKRGQDVALRCDPISGHVSLYWYRQALGQGPEFLTYFNYEAQQDKSGLPNDRFSAERPEGSISTLTIQRTEQRDSAMYRCASSRTENTEAFFGQGTRLTVV.

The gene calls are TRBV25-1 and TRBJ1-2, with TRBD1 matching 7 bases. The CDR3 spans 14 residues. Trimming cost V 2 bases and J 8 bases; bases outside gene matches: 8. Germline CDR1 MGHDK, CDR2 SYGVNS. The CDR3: CASSEGAGGYGYTF. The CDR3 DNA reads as TGTGCCAGCAGTGAAGGGGCAGGGGGGTACGGCTACACCTTC.

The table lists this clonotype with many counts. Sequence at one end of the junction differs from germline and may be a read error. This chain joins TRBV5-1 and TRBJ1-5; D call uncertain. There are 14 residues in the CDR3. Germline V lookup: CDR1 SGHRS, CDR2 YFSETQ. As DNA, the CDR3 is TGTGCCAGCAGCTTAGGTGGATCCAATCAGCCCCAGCATTTT. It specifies CASSLGGSNQPQHF.

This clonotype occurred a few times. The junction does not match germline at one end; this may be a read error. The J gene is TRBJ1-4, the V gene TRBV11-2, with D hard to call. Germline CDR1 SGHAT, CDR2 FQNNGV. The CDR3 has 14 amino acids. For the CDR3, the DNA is TGTGCCAGCAGCGTAGAAGTTCATACGGGATCGCTGTTTTTT. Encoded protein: CASSVEVHTGSLFF.

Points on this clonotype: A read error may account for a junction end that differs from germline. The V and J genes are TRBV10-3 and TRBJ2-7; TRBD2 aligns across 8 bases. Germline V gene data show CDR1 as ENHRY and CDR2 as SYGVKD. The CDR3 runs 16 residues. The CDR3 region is CASSFDRAGASYEQYF. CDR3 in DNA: TGTGCCAGCAGTTTTGATAGAGCGGGAGCGTCATACGAGCAGTACTTC.

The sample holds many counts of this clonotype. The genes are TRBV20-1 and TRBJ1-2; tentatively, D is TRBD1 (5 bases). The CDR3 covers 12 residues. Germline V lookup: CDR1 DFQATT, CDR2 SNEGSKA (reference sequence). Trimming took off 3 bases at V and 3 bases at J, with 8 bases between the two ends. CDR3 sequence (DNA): TGCAGTGCTAGGTCGGGGGACTATGGCTACACCTTC. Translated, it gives CSARSGDYGYTF.

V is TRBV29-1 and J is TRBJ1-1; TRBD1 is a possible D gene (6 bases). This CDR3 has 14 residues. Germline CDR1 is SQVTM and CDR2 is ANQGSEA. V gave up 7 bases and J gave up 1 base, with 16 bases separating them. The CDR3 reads CSGDTDRKNTEAFF. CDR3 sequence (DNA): TGCAGCGGTGACACCGACAGGAAGAACACTGAAGCTTTCTTT.

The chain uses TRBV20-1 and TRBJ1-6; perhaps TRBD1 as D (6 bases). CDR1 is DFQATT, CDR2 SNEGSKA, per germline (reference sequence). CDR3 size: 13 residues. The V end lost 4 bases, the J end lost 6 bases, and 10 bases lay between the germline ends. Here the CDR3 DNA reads TGCAGTGCTACAACAGGGATTAATTCACCCCTCCACTTT. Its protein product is CSATTGINSPLHF.

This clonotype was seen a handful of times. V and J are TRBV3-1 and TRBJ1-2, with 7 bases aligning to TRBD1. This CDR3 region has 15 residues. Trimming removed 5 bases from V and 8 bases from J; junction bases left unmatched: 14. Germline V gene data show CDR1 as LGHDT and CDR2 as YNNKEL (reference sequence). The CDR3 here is CASSGDSSRDGGYTF. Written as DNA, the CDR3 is TGTGCCAGCAGCGGGGACAGCAGCAGGGATGGCGGCTACACCTTC.

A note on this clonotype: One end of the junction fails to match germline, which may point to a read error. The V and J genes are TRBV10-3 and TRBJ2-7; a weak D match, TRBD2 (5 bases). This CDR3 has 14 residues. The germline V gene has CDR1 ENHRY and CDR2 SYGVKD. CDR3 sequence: CASSYSLDSYEQYF. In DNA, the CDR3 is TGTGCCAGCAGTTACTCACTGGACTCTTACGAGCAGTACTTC.

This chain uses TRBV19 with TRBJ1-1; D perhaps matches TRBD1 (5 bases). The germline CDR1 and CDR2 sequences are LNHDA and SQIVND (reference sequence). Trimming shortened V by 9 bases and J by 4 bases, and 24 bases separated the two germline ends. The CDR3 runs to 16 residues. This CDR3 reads CASIDSGPVMSTEAFF. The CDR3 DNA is TGTGCCAGCATAGATTCGGGGCCCGTCATGAGCACTGAAGCTTTCTTT.

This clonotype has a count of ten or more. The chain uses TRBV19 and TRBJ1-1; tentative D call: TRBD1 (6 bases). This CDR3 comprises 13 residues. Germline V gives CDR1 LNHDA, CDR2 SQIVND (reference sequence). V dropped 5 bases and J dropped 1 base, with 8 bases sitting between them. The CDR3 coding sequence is TGTGCCAGTAGTGACAGGCCGAACACTGAAGCTTTCTTT. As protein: CASSDRPNTEAFF. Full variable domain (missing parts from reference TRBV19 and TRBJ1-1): DGGITQSPKYLFRKEGQNVTLSCEQNLNHDAMYWYRQDPGQGLRLIYYSQIVNDFQKGDIAEGYSVSREKKESFPLTVTSAQKNPTAFYLCASSDRPNTEAFFGQGTRLTVV.

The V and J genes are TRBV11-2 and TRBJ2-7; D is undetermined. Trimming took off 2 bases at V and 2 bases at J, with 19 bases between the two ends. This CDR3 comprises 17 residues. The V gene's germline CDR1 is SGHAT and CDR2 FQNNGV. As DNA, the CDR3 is TGTGCCAGCAGCTTAAGTAGGTGGGCAGATTATGCCTACGAGCAGTACTTC. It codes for CASSLSRWADYAYEQYF.

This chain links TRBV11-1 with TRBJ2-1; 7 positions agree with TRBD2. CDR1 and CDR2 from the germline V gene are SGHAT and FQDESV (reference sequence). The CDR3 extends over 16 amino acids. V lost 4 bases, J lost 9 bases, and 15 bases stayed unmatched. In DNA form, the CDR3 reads TGTGCCAGCAGCTCCGGTGTGCTAGCGCCGGGGGGTGAGCAGTTCTTC. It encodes CASSSGVLAPGGEQFF.

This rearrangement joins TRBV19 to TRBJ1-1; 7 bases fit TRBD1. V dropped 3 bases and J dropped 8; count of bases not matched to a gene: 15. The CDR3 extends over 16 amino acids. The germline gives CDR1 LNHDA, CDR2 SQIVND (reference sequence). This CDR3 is CASSIFLARQGTEAFF. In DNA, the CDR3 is TGTGCCAGTAGTATTTTTTTAGCGAGACAGGGCACCGAAGCTTTCTTT.

CDR3 sequence (DNA): TGTGCCAGCAGTGCCCCCGGGACTACTAACTATGGCTACACCTTC. It yields the protein CASSAPGTTNYGYTF. The V and J genes are TRBV25-1 and TRBJ1-2, with D perhaps TRBD1 (5 bases). The CDR3 length is 15 residues. V shed 4 bases and J shed 0 bases, with 12 bases lying between them. The V gene's germline CDR1 is MGHDK and CDR2 SYGVNS.